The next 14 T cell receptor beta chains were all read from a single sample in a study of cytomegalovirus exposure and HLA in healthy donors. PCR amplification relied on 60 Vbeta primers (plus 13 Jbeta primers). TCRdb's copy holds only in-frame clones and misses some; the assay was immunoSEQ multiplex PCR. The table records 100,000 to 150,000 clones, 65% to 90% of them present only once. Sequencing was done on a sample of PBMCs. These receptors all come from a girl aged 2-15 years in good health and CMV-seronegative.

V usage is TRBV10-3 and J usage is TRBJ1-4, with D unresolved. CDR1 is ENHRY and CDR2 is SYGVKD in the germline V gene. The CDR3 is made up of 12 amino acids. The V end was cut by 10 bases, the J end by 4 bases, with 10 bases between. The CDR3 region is CATSEINEKLFF. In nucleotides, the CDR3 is TGTGCCACCTCTGAGATTAATGAAAAACTGTTTTTT.

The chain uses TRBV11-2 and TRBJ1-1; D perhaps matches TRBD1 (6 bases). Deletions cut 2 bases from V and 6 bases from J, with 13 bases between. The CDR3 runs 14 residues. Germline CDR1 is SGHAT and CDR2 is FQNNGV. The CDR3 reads CASSLLLQGPEAFF. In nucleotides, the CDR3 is TGTGCCAGCAGCTTACTCCTACAGGGCCCTGAAGCTTTCTTT. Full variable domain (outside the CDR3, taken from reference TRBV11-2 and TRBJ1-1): EAGVAQSPRYKIIEKRQSVAFWCNPISGHATLYWYQQILGQGPKLLIQFQNNGVVDDSQLPKDRFSAERLKGVDSTLKIQPAKLEDSAVYLCASSLLLQGPEAFFGQGTRLTVV.

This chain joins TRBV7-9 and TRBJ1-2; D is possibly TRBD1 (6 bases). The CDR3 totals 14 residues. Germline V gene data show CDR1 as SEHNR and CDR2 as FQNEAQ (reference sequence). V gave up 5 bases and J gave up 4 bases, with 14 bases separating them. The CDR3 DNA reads TGTGCCAGCAGCCGGGACAAGTCAAGCTATGGCTACACCTTC. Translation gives CASSRDKSSYGYTF.

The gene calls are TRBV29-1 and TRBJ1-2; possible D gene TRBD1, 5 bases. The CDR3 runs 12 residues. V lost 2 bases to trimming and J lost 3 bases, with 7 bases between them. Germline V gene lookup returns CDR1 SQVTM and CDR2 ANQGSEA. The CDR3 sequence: CSVERGDYGYTF. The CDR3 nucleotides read TGCAGCGTTGAACGGGGGGACTATGGCTACACCTTC.

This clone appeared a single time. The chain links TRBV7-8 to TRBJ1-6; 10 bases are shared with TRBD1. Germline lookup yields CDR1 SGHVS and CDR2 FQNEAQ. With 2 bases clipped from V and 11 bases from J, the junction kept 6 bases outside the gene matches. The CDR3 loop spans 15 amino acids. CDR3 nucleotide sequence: TGTGCCAGCAGCTTAACCGGGACAGGGGTCCCACCCCTCCACTTT. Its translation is CASSLTGTGVPPLHF.

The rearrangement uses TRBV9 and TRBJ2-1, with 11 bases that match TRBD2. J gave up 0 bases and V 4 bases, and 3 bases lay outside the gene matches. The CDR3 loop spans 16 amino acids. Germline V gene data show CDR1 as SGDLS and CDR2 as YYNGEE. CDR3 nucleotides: TGTGCCAGCAGCTTAACTAGCGGGAGCTCCTACAATGAGCAGTTCTTC. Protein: CASSLTSGSSYNEQFF.

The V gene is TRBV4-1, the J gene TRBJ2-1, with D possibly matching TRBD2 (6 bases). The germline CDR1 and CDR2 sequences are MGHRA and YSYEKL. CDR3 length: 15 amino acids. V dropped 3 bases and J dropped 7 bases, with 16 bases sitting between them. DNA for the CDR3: TGCGCCAGCAGCCAGTACCCGGGGGTCGGGAATGAGCAGTTCTTC. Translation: CASSQYPGVGNEQFF.

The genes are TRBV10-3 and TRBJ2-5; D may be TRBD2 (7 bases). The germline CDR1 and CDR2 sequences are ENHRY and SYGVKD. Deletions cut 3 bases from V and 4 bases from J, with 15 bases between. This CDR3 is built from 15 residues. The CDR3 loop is CAISDRSGGGETQYF. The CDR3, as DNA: TGTGCCATCAGTGATAGATCGGGGGGCGGAGAGACCCAGTACTTC.

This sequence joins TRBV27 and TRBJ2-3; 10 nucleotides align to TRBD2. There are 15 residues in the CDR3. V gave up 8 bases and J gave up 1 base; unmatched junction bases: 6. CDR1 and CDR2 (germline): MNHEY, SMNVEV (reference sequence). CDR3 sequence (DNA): TGTGCCAGCGGGAACGGACTAGCGGGCACAGATACGCAGTATTTT. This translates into CASGNGLAGTDTQYF.

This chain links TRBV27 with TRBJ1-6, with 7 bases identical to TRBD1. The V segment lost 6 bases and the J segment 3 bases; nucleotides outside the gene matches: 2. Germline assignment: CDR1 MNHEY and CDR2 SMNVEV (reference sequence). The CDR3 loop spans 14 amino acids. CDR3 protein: CASSRQGYNSPLHF. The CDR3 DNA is TGTGCCAGCAGCCGACAGGGCTATAATTCACCCCTCCACTTT.

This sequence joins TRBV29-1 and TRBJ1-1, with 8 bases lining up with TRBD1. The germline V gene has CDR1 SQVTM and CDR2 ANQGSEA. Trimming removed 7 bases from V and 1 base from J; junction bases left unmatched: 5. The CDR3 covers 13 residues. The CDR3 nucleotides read TGCAGCGGCGAGACAGGGGAGAACACTGAAGCTTTCTTT. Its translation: CSGETGENTEAFF.

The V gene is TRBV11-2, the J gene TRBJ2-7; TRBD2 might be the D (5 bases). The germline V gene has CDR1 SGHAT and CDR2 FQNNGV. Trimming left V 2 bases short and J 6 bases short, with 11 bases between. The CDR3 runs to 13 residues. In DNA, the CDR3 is TGTGCCAGCAGCTTAACTAGGAACGGCGAGCAGTACTTC. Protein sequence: CASSLTRNGEQYF.

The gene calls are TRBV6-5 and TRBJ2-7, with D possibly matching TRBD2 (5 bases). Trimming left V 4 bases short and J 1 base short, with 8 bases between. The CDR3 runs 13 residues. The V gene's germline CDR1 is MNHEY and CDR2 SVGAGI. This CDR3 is CASSSSLSYEQYF. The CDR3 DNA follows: TGTGCCAGCAGTTCTAGCCTTTCCTACGAGCAGTACTTC.

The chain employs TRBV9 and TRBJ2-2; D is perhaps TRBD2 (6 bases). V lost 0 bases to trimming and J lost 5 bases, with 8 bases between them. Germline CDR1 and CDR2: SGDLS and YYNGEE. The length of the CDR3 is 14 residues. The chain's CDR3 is CASSVGEVTGELFF. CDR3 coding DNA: TGTGCCAGCAGCGTAGGGGAGGTTACCGGGGAGCTGTTTTTT.